Listed here are 8 T cell receptor beta chains from one sample, sequenced in a study of blood T cells in healthy people across ages. Sample-barcoded 5' priming and a J-beta primer mix drove a second PCR of roughly 7 to 11 cycles. MiXCR was run by TCRdb on the 5' RACE reads, yielding one entry per CDR3 protein. The sample has about 730,000 distinct CDR3 sequences; around 46% are singletons. The sequencing input was blood. These receptors all stem from a woman aged 55 to 70 in good health.

This sequence joins TRBV11-3 and TRBJ2-1; 8 nucleotides agree with TRBD2. V shed 4 bases, J shed 4 bases, and the junction held 6 bases outside the gene matches. The CDR3 covers 15 residues. Germline V lookup: CDR1 SGHNT, CDR2 YENEEA. CDR3 DNA sequence: TGTGCCAGCAGCTCGGGGACTAGAGGTTACAATGAGCAGTTCTTC. It encodes CASSSGTRGYNEQFF.

The rearrangement uses TRBV6-6 and TRBJ2-5; D remains ambiguous. V lost 2 bases, J lost 2 bases, and 6 bases lay in between. CDR3 length equals 13 residues. From germline, CDR1 is MNHNY and CDR2 SVGAGI (reference sequence). The CDR3 spells CASSYGPQETQYF. CDR3 in DNA: TGTGCCAGCAGTTACGGTCCGCAAGAGACCCAGTACTTC.

This sequence joins TRBV4-1 and TRBJ2-5, with D unresolved. The CDR3 is 13 residues long. CDR1 is MGHRA and CDR2 is YSYEKL in the germline V gene. V shed 2 bases and J shed 5 bases, with 9 bases lying between them. As DNA, the CDR3 is TGCGCCAGCAGCCAAACTACTTTCGAGACCCAGTACTTC. Protein: CASSQTTFETQYF.

This clonotype was seen only a few times. The chain uses TRBV6-5 and TRBJ2-5; D may be TRBD2 (7 bases). Germline V gives CDR1 MNHEY, CDR2 SVGAGI. The CDR3 is made up of 12 amino acids. The V end was cut by 7 bases, the J end by 4 bases, with 10 bases between. The CDR3 sequence is CASKGGGETQYF. For the CDR3, the DNA is TGTGCCAGCAAAGGGGGGGGAGAGACCCAGTACTTC.

The rearrangement links TRBV5-6 to TRBJ2-1; 9 bases are shared with TRBD2. Germline V lookup: CDR1 SGHDT, CDR2 YYEEEE. The V segment lost 3 bases and the J segment 8 bases; nucleotides outside the gene matches: 15. The CDR3 consists of 17 residues. The CDR3 DNA sequence: TGTGCCAGCAGCTCCACCCGTAGCGGGAGATGGGGAGATGAGCAGTTCTTC. Its translation is CASSSTRSGRWGDEQFF. Full variable domain (remainder filled in from reference TRBV5-6 and TRBJ2-1): DAGVTQSPTHLIKTRGQQVTLRCSPKSGHDTVSWYQQALGQGPQFIFQYYEEEERQRGNFPDRFSGHQFPNYSSELNVNALLLGDSALYLCASSSTRSGRWGDEQFFGPGTRLTVL.

The chain is built from TRBV5-5 and TRBJ2-4; D possibly uses TRBD1 or TRBD2 (5 bases each). The CDR3 consists of 15 residues. V was trimmed by 4 bases and J by 13 bases, leaving 24 bases between them. CDR1 is SGHKS, CDR2 YYEKEE, per germline (reference sequence). CDR3 nucleotides: TGTGCCAGCAGCGTGGACAAGGGGACCTACAATGAGCAGTACTTC. It codes for CASSVDKGTYNEQYF.

The rearrangement links TRBV25-1 to TRBJ2-3; TRBD1 might be the D (6 bases). Germline V gene sequence: CDR1 MGHDK, CDR2 SYGVNS. The CDR3 length is 11 residues. V was shortened by 8 bases and J by 6 bases, with 9 bases between the two germline ends. The CDR3: CASHQGDTQYF. CDR3 nucleotide sequence: TGTGCCAGCCATCAGGGGGATACGCAGTATTTT.

This clonotype was seen a handful of times. The chain recombines TRBV7-6 with TRBJ2-5; TRBD2 matches at 8 bases. The CDR3 extends over 14 amino acids. Trimming at V came to 6 bases and at J to 5 bases, leaving 8 bases not matched to a gene. Looked up from germline, CDR1 is SGHVS and CDR2 is FNYEAQ. The CDR3 bases are TGTGCCAGCAGGTCCATAGCGGGGTCCGAGACCCAGTACTTC. Its translation: CASRSIAGSETQYF.